These 14 T cell receptor beta chains were all obtained from the same sample, sequenced in a study of T cell repertoires in cytomegalovirus infection. These receptors' targets are unknown. TCRdb reprocessed the reads with MiXCR, giving one entry per CDR3 protein. Of about 830,000 distinct CDR3 sequences listed, 30% to 35% are singletons. The sample was cultured CD8+ T cells from PBMCs, taken from culture after CMV antigen stimulation. All receptors come from a human donor in good health (CMV status not recorded). Some clones in this sample may be carry-over from other donors' samples.

V gene TRBV27 combines with J gene TRBJ2-1, with a weak D call TRBD2 (5 bases). V was cut by 4 bases and J by 4 bases, with 14 bases left in between. CDR3 length: 15 amino acids. The V gene's germline CDR1 is MNHEY and CDR2 SMNVEV (reference sequence). This chain's CDR3 is CASSYRGNQYNEQFF. DNA for the CDR3: TGTGCCAGCAGTTACCGGGGAAACCAATACAATGAGCAGTTCTTC.

The genes are TRBV6-4 and TRBJ1-1; D call uncertain. The germline CDR1 and CDR2 sequences are MRHNA and SNTAGT. The V gene lost 11 bases and the J gene lost 3 bases, with 7 bases spanning the gap. This CDR3 is built from 10 residues. The CDR3 DNA sequence: TGTGCCTCGCCGTACACTGAAGCTTTCTTT. This gives the protein CASPYTEAFF.

The V call is TRBV6-6, the J call TRBJ2-7, with D possibly being TRBD2 (6 bases). This CDR3 is built from 15 residues. The germline V gene encodes CDR1 MNHNY and CDR2 SVGAGI (reference sequence). V lost 2 bases to trimming and J lost 2 bases, with 13 bases between them. The CDR3 nucleotides read TGTGCCAGCAGTTACGGGCGGCCGGGGGCCTACGAGCAGTACGTC. Translating it yields CASSYGRPGAYEQYV.

This clonotype was counted between two and nine times. J is TRBJ2-1 and V is TRBV12-3 or TRBV12-4; 12 bases line up with TRBD2. The CDR3 spans 19 residues. Unmatched junction bases numbered 12, after V lost 6 bases and J lost 0 bases. CDR3 sequence: CASRETSGGPKGSYNEQFF. The CDR3 DNA follows: TGTGCCAGCAGGGAGACTAGCGGGGGACCCAAAGGCTCCTACAATGAGCAGTTCTTC.

In this sample, this clonotype turned up many times. The V call is TRBV7-6, the J call TRBJ2-1, with 8 bases matching TRBD1. CDR3 length: 16 amino acids. Germline CDR1 and CDR2: SGHVS and FNYEAQ. With 5 bases clipped from V and 5 bases from J, the junction kept 11 bases outside the gene matches. CDR3 loop: CASSQRTGGSHNEQFF. Here the CDR3 DNA reads TGTGCCAGCAGCCAGAGAACAGGGGGAAGCCACAATGAGCAGTTCTTC.

This clonotype was detected ten times or more. The chain carries TRBV7-3 and TRBJ2-1; 12 bases line up with TRBD1. This CDR3 spans 14 amino acids. V was pared by 5 bases and J by 9 bases, with 5 bases of the junction left unmatched. CDR1 and CDR2 from the germline V gene are SGHTA and FQGTGA. The DNA of the CDR3 is TGTGCCAGCAGCGTAGGGGGACAGGGGGCTGAGCAGTTCTTC. Translated: CASSVGGQGAEQFF.

The table lists this clonotype with a few counts. This chain uses TRBV4-1 with TRBJ2-3; 7 nucleotides align to TRBD1. The CDR3 is 14 amino acids. Germline CDR1 is MGHRA and CDR2 is YSYEKL. Trimming took 0 bases from V and 5 from J; bases not matched to a gene: 2. The CDR3 DNA sequence: TGCGCCAGCAGCCAAGATCAGGGGGAAGATACGCAGTATTTT. It translates to CASSQDQGEDTQYF.

Written as DNA, the CDR3 is TGTGCCAGCAGCTCCGGACAGGGGTTAGAGACCCAGTACTTC. It yields the protein CASSSGQGLETQYF. V is TRBV7-6 and J is TRBJ2-5; 9 bases match TRBD1. Trimming took 4 bases from V and 4 from J; bases not matched to a gene: 4. The CDR3 has 14 residues. The germline CDR1 and CDR2 sequences are SGHVS and FNYEAQ.

V and J are TRBV29-1 and TRBJ2-7; D may be TRBD1 (6 bases). Germline V lookup: CDR1 SQVTM, CDR2 ANQGSEA. CDR3 length equals 13 residues. The V end lost 4 bases, the J end lost 0 bases, and 10 bases lay between the germline ends. The CDR3 reads CSVVRTDSYEQYF. The CDR3 DNA reads TGCAGCGTTGTTCGGACAGACTCCTACGAGCAGTACTTC.

Only a few counts were recorded for this clonotype. This chain links TRBV12-3 or TRBV12-4 with TRBJ2-3; D tentatively reads TRBD1 or TRBD2 (6 bases each). The CDR3 is 14 amino acids. The V end was cut by 5 bases, the J end by 8 bases, with 17 bases between. The CDR3 is CASSPRGGGGTQYF. Written as DNA, the CDR3 is TGTGCCAGCAGTCCCAGAGGAGGGGGTGGTACGCAGTATTTT.

This clonotype was recorded once. CDR3 coding DNA: TGTGCCAGCAGTTACCCGGGACTAGCGGGGGCCTTACCTCCCTACAATGAGCAGTTCTTC. This gives the protein CASSYPGLAGALPPYNEQFF. V is TRBV6-7 and J is TRBJ2-1; 14 bases align to TRBD2. TRBV6-7 is an open reading frame, and its role is uncertain. The CDR3 totals 20 residues. J gave up 2 bases and V 2 bases, and 11 bases lay outside the gene matches.

V gene TRBV19 combines with J gene TRBJ1-2; no clear D. Germline values: CDR1 LNHDA, CDR2 SQIVND (reference sequence). The CDR3 is 16 residues long. V lost 3 bases, J lost 2 bases, and 16 bases lay in between. In nucleotides, the CDR3 is TGTGCCAGTAGTATTAATAGTCACCCGAGGAACTATGGCTACACCTTC. It is translated as CASSINSHPRNYGYTF.

The chain joins TRBV7-9 to TRBJ2-1; a possible D gene is TRBD2 (5 bases). Germline V lookup: CDR1 SEHNR, CDR2 FQNEAQ (reference sequence). The CDR3 is made up of 13 amino acids. V was clipped by 7 bases and J by 5 bases, with 12 bases between them. The CDR3 DNA reads TGTGCCAGCATCCTGCGGGCGGACAATGAGCAGTTCTTC. Protein sequence: CASILRADNEQFF.

Ten or more counts support this clonotype. This chain links TRBV7-8 with TRBJ2-2, with D possibly being TRBD1 or TRBD2 (6 bases each). CDR3 length: 17 amino acids. Germline V lookup: CDR1 SGHVS, CDR2 FQNEAQ. Trimming stripped 5 bases from V and 1 base from J, with 17 bases between. The CDR3 nucleotides read TGTGCCAGCAGCCGAATAGGGGGGCCAAAGAACACCGGGGAGCTGTTTTTT. This codes for CASSRIGGPKNTGELFF.